This T cell receptor beta chain was captured in a study of blood T cell repertoires in COVID-19. CDR3 length equals 15 residues. Trimming removed 6 bases from V and 5 bases from J; junction bases left unmatched: 10. The germline gives CDR1 SGHRS, CDR2 YFSETQ. TCRdb's table, derived via immunoSEQ multiplex PCR, lists solely in-frame clones and lacks some. The sample includes about 200,000 clones, under 90% of them seen just once. The specimen sequenced was peripheral blood. The receptor's source is a man in his sixties who had recovered from COVID-19. The chain has TRBV5-1 and TRBJ2-2; 7 positions match TRBD1. The CDR3 bases are TGCGCCAGCATGCGAACAGGGGACATTACCGGGGAGCTGTTTTTT. It translates to CASMRTGDITGELFF.